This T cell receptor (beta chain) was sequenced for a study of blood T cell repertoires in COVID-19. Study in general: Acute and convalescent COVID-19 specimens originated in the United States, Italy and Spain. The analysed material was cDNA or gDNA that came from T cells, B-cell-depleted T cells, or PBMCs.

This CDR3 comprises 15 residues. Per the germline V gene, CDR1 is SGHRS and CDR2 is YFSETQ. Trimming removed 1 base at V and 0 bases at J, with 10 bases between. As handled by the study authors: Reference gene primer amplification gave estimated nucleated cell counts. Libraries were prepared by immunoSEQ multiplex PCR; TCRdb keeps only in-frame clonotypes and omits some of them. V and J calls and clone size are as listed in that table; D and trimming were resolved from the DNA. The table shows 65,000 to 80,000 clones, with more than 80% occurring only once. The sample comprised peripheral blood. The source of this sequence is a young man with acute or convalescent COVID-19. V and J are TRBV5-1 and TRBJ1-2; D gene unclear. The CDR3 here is CASSLYGRTNYGYTF. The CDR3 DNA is TGCGCCAGCAGCTTGTATGGCAGGACTAACTATGGCTACACCTTC.